Below are 11 T cell receptor beta chains sequenced from a single sample in a study of graft-versus-host responses after intestinal transplantation (dated by TCRdb to the early 2020s). The label giving this sample's time point can be read as: cells obtained before transplantation from donor or recipient. Library generation was performed with the immunoSEQ multiplex PCR assay. TCRdb took this table from immuneACCESS and kept in-frame rearrangements with V and J called. Such tables lack part of the clones; where checked against another copy, unresolved V genes explain under half of the gap, and the rest is unexplained. The table for this sample lists fewer than 95,000 clones; about nine tenths of them were counted only once. Together, the top ten hold about 0.4% of the sample. For these TCRs, the target antigens are not known. Sequencing used unstimulated CD8+ T cells sorted from spleen or lymph node cells, obtained before transplant. All receptors come from a human donor who was the organ donor for an intestinal transplant.

The V and J genes are TRBV4-1 and TRBJ1-1; D gene unclear. CDR1 and CDR2 (germline): MGHRA, YSYEKL. The CDR3 has 13 amino acids. V gave up 2 bases and J gave up 2 bases, with 6 bases separating them. CDR3 sequence reads: CASSQKQNTEAFF. The CDR3 DNA reads as TGCGCCAGCAGCCAAAAACAAAACACTGAAGCTTTCTTT.

V usage is TRBV5-1 and J usage is TRBJ2-2; D unclear. Per the germline V gene, CDR1 is SGHRS and CDR2 is YFSETQ. Between the trimmed V and J ends, which lost 0 bases and 4 bases, there was a span of 4 bases. This CDR3 comprises 13 residues. CDR3 nucleotides: TGCGCCAGCAGCTTGGCGGTCACCGGGGAGCTGTTTTTT. It encodes CASSLAVTGELFF.

This clone was seen once. The chain employs TRBV27 and TRBJ2-3, with a tentative D call TRBD2 (6 bases). Germline CDR1 is MNHEY and CDR2 is SMNVEV (reference sequence). This CDR3 region has 15 residues. Between the trimmed V and J ends, which lost 2 bases and 0 bases, there was a span of 9 bases. Here the CDR3 DNA reads TGTGCCAGCAGTTTAAGTGGGGGGAGCACAGATACGCAGTATTTT. Its translation: CASSLSGGSTDTQYF.

This clone was observed once. The V call is TRBV7-6, the J call TRBJ2-7; 9 bases match TRBD1. The ends lost 5 bases at V and 5 bases at J; junction bases unmatched: 7. Germline CDR1 reads SGHVS; CDR2 reads FNYEAQ. This CDR3 is 14 amino acids long. CDR3 DNA sequence: TGTGCCAGCAGCCCCCGGACAGGGGAGAACGAGCAGTACTTC. Protein sequence: CASSPRTGENEQYF.

This chain links TRBV7-6 with TRBJ1-2; perhaps TRBD1 as D (6 bases). V gave up 0 bases and J gave up 8 bases, with 10 bases separating them. Per the germline V gene, CDR1 is SGHVS and CDR2 is FNYEAQ. The CDR3 runs to 13 residues. CDR3 loop: CASSLAGTYGYTF. CDR3 DNA: TGTGCCAGCAGCTTAGCTGGGACATACGGCTACACCTTC.

This clone was found a few times. This chain joins TRBV19 and TRBJ1-6, with a weak D call TRBD1 (6 bases). The CDR3 is made up of 16 amino acids. V was pared by 9 bases and J by 0 bases, with 15 bases between. Germline CDR1 reads LNHDA; CDR2 reads SQIVND (reference sequence). CDR3 loop: CARWLKDSSYNSPLHF. CDR3 bases: TGTGCCAGATGGTTAAAGGACAGCTCCTATAATTCACCCCTCCACTTT.

This rearrangement joins TRBV5-6 to TRBJ1-6; D is uncertain. Trimming left V 6 bases short and J 13 bases short, with 14 bases between. The CDR3 totals 12 residues. Germline V gives CDR1 SGHDT, CDR2 YYEEEE. For the CDR3, the DNA is TGTGCCAGCACAGTCTCTGGGCTGCCCCTCCACTTT. This sequence encodes CASTVSGLPLHF.

This chain joins TRBV4-2 and TRBJ2-2; D not certain. Germline loops: CDR1 LGHNA, CDR2 YNFKEQ. The CDR3 runs to 16 residues. The V end was cut by 0 bases, the J end by 5 bases, with 13 bases between. The CDR3 sequence is CASSQDTAGPTGELFF. In nucleotides, the CDR3 is TGTGCCAGCAGCCAAGATACAGCAGGTCCTACCGGGGAGCTGTTTTTT.

The CDR3 spells CASKNEAAQETQYF. As DNA, the CDR3 is TGTGCCAGCAAGAACGAAGCGGCCCAAGAGACCCAGTACTTC. The gene calls are TRBV7-2 and TRBJ2-5, with D possibly TRBD2 on 5 matching bases. Deletions cut 7 bases from V and 1 base from J, with 13 bases between. Germline CDR1 SGHTA, CDR2 FQGNSA. The CDR3 covers 14 residues.

This chain's CDR3 is CASSPARGDLRGYTF. CDR3 nucleotides: TGTGCCAGCAGTCCCGCCAGGGGAGACCTTAGGGGCTACACCTTC. This chain links TRBV27 with TRBJ1-2, with D maybe TRBD1 (6 bases). V was cut by 5 bases and J by 8 bases, with 21 bases left in between. The V gene's germline CDR1 is MNHEY and CDR2 SMNVEV (reference sequence). This CDR3 is built from 15 residues.

V is TRBV27 and J is TRBJ1-6, with 9 bases aligning to TRBD1. The CDR3 is 16 amino acids. Germline V gives CDR1 MNHEY, CDR2 SMNVEV (reference sequence). The junction had 13 bases not matched to a gene; V was cut back by 8 bases and J by 8 bases. The CDR3 loop is CASGELPGQGYSPLHF. The CDR3 DNA follows: TGTGCCAGCGGGGAACTACCGGGACAGGGCTATTCACCCCTCCACTTT.